This TCR beta chain derives from a study of blood T cell repertoires in COVID-19. Study details: COVID-19 samples collected from the United States, Italy and Spain covered acute and convalescent phases. T cells, B-cell-depleted T cells, or PBMCs provided the cDNA or gDNA that served as material.

Germline lookup yields CDR1 MRHNA and CDR2 SNTAGT. V lost 7 bases to trimming and J lost 0 bases, with 15 bases between them. CDR3 size: 16 residues. Per the authors' pipeline: Reference gene primers were amplified, and this amplification served to estimate nucleated cell counts. Here immunoSEQ multiplex PCR was the method, and the copy in TCRdb shows in-frame clones only, minus some. From that table come the V and J calls and clone size; the DNA was used to work out D and trimming. The sample has about 200,000 clones; over 80% are singletons. This clone showed up just a few times. The TCR sequence derives from a human donor in a cohort sampled during active COVID-19. The chain has TRBV6-4 and TRBJ2-2; possible D gene TRBD2, 5 bases. Material: peripheral blood. CDR3 coding DNA: TGTGCCAGCATTCCGGGCGGGCATCCGAACACCGGGGAGCTGTTTTTT. Residues: CASIPGGHPNTGELFF.